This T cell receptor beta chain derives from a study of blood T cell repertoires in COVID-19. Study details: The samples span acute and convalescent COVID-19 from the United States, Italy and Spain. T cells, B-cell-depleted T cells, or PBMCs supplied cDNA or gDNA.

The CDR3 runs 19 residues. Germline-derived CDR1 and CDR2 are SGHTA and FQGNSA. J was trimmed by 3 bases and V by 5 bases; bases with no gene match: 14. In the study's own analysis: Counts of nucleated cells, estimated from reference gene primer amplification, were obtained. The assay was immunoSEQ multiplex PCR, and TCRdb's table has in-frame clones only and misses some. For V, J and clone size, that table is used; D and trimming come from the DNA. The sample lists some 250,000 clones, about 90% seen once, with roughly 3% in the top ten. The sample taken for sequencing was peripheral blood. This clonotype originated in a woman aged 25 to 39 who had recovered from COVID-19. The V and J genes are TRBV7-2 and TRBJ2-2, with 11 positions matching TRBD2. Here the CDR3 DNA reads TGTGCCAGCAGCCCCCAGATACTAGCGGGGGCCCATCACACCGGGGAGCTGTTTTTT. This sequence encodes CASSPQILAGAHHTGELFF.